Below, one TCR beta chain is given with its context. Sequencing was performed with immunoSEQ multiplex PCR; in TCRdb, only in-frame clones are kept and a portion is missing. The sample has almost 95,000 clones; roughly nine tenths are singletons. The sample belongs to a study of T cell changes during pregnancy in multiple sclerosis. This CDR3 spans 17 amino acids. Germline CDR1 and CDR2: LNHDA and SQIVND (reference sequence). V dropped 1 base and J dropped 9; count of bases not matched to a gene: 12. This specimen was peripheral blood, taken in the first trimester of pregnancy. This chain links TRBV19 with TRBJ2-3; the match to TRBD2 covers 11 bases. This clonotype was sampled from a female donor with multiple sclerosis, enrolled in a pregnancy study. The CDR3 sequence is CASSIGPSGRLSRTQYF. CDR3 sequence (DNA): TGTGCCAGTAGTATAGGCCCTAGCGGGAGGCTCTCGAGAACGCAGTATTTT.